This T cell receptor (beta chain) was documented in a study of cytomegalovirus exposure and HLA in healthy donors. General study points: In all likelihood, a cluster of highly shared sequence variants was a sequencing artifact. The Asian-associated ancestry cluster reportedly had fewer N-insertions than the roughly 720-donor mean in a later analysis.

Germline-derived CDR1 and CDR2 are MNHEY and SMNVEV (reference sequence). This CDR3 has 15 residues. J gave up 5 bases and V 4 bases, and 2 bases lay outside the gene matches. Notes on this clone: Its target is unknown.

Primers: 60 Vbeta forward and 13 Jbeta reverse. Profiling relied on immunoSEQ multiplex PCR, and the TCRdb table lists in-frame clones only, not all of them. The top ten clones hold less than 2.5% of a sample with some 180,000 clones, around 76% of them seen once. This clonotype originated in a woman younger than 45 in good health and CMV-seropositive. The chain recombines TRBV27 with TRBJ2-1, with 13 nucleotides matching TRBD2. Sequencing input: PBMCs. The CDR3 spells CASSSGLAGHNEQFF. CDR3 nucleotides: TGTGCCAGCAGTTCGGGACTAGCGGGGCACAATGAGCAGTTCTTC.